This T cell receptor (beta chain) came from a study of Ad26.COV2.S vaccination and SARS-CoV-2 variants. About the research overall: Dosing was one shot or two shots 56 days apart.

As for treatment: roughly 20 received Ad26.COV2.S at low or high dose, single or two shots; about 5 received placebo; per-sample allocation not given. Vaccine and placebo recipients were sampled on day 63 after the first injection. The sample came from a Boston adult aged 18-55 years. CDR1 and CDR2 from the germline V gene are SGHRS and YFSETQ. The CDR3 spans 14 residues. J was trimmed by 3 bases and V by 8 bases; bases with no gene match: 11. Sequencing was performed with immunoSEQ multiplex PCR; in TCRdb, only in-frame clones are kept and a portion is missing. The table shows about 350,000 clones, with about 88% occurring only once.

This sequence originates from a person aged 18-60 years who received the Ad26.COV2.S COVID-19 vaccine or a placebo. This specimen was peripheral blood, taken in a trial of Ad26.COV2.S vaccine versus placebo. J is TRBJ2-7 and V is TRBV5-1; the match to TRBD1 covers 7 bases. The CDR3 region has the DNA TGCGCCAGTCGACCCGGGACAGAGATCTACGAGCAGTACTTC. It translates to CASRPGTEIYEQYF.